The 21 T cell receptor beta chains given below trace back to one sample, sequenced in a study of graft-versus-host responses after intestinal transplantation. The authors combined around 200,000 CFSE-labeled responder cells with around 200,000 irradiated, violet-dye-labeled stimulator cells in plates. The data were produced by immunoSEQ multiplex PCR, yet TCRdb's version contains in-frame clones alone and is incomplete. The sample includes 9,500 to 10,000 clones, 25% to 30% of them seen just once. The specimen comprised alloreactive CD8+ T cells from a mixed lymphocyte reaction culture, sampled before intestinal transplant. As to subset: CFSE-low proliferating T cells sorted from roughly 6-day pre-transplant mixed lymphocyte reaction (GvH or HvG direction). The receptors here all came from a human patient who received an intestinal transplant.

This clone was counted only a few times. The chain employs TRBV27 and TRBJ2-7; D is perhaps TRBD2 (5 bases). CDR1 is MNHEY and CDR2 is SMNVEV in the germline V gene (reference sequence). This CDR3 spans 14 amino acids. The V end was cut by 6 bases, the J end by 2 bases, with 14 bases between. CDR3 residues: CASSPSGWPYEQYF. The CDR3 DNA follows: TGTGCCAGCAGCCCCTCGGGATGGCCCTACGAGCAGTACTTC.

This clone is labeled medium-sized. J is TRBJ1-1 and V is TRBV13; weak D call: TRBD1 (6 bases). Trimming cost V 2 bases and J 5 bases, with 15 bases left between them. CDR1 PRHDT and CDR2 FYEKMQ come from the germline V gene (reference sequence). The CDR3 loop spans 15 amino acids. The CDR3 reads CASSLWGQGWTEAFF. For the CDR3, the DNA is TGTGCCAGCAGCTTATGGGGGCAGGGTTGGACTGAAGCTTTCTTT.

To note about this clone: The sample has other DNA sequences that encode this CDR3 too. The chain carries TRBV7-9 and TRBJ2-1; 8 nucleotides match TRBD2. Looked up from germline, CDR1 is SEHNR and CDR2 is FQNEAQ (reference sequence). With V trimmed by 5 bases and J by 0 bases, 3 bases remained unmatched. There are 15 residues in the CDR3. Here the CDR3 DNA reads TGTGCCAGCAGCCCGAGCGGGAGCTCCTACAATGAGCAGTTCTTC. As protein: CASSPSGSSYNEQFF.

V usage is TRBV5-1 and J usage is TRBJ2-7, with D possibly matching TRBD2 (5 bases). Germline assignment: CDR1 SGHRS and CDR2 YFSETQ. V lost 4 bases to trimming and J lost 0 bases, with 14 bases between them. The CDR3 sequence is 15 residues long. The CDR3 here is CASSPTNLFSYEQYF. CDR3 bases: TGCGCCAGCAGCCCGACTAACCTCTTCTCCTACGAGCAGTACTTC. Full variable domain (missing parts from reference TRBV5-1 and TRBJ2-7): KAGVTQTPRYLIKTRGQQVTLSCSPISGHRSVSWYQQTPGQGLQFLFEYFSETQRNKGNFPGRFSGRQFSNSRSEMNVSTLELGDSALYLCASSPTNLFSYEQYFGPGTRLTVT.

The CDR3 sequence is CASSTGGESYEQYF. Written as DNA, the CDR3 is TGTGCCAGCAGTACGGGGGGGGAATCCTACGAGCAGTACTTC. The gene calls are TRBV6-1 and TRBJ2-7; 8 nucleotides agree with TRBD2. The CDR3 consists of 14 residues. Germline CDR1 and CDR2: MNHNS and SASEGT. The V gene end was trimmed by 5 bases and the J gene end by 1 base; junction bases not matched to a gene: 4.

This clone has just a few counts. Other nucleotide sequences from this sample produce the same CDR3. The CDR3 DNA follows: TGTGCCAGTAGTATCGGCGGTAACTATGGCTACACCTTC. Amino acids: CASSIGGNYGYTF. J is TRBJ1-2 and V is TRBV19; no definite D call. V shed 3 bases and J shed 1 base, with 6 bases lying between them. The CDR3 has 13 residues. Germline lookup yields CDR1 LNHDA and CDR2 SQIVND (reference sequence).

The chain employs TRBV7-9 and TRBJ1-2; possibly TRBD1 for D (5 bases). The CDR3 extends over 18 amino acids. V was shortened by 8 bases and J by 6 bases, with 31 bases between the two germline ends. Germline V CDR1 and CDR2: SEHNR, FQNEAQ (reference sequence). As DNA, the CDR3 is TGTGCCAGCCTGAATCCCGTCCTCGCCGAGACAGACTGGAATGGCTACACCTTC. Amino acid sequence: CASLNPVLAETDWNGYTF.

By share of the sample, this clone is large (0.1 to 1%). The chain carries TRBV6-1 and TRBJ2-7, with TRBD2 matching over 7 bases. Germline CDR1 reads MNHNS; CDR2 reads SASEGT. CDR3 size: 15 residues. Trimming cost V 1 base and J 1 base; bases outside gene matches: 4. CDR3 sequence (DNA): TGTGCCAGCAGTGAAGTCGGGGGGTTATCCTACGAGCAGTACTTC. Its translation is CASSEVGGLSYEQYF.

In its sample, this clone ranks as medium-sized. CDR3 protein: CASSLGDRDISPLHF. The DNA of the CDR3 is TGTGCCAGCAGCTTGGGGGACAGGGATATTTCACCCCTCCACTTT. The V gene is TRBV5-4, the J gene TRBJ1-6; 9 bases are shared with TRBD1. Germline CDR1 and CDR2: SGHNT and YYREEE (reference sequence). CDR3 length: 15 amino acids. J gave up 9 bases and V 0 bases, and 4 bases lay outside the gene matches.

This clone occurred a few times. The chain recombines TRBV27 with TRBJ2-7; tentative D call: TRBD1 (6 bases). Germline CDR1 MNHEY, CDR2 SMNVEV (reference sequence). The CDR3 extends over 14 amino acids. The germline V and J ends were trimmed by 6 bases and 3 bases, with 15 bases remaining between them. The CDR3 is CASSQTGLGYEQYF. Written as DNA, the CDR3 is TGTGCCAGCAGCCAAACAGGGTTGGGCTACGAGCAGTACTTC.

This clone was recorded a few times. This rearrangement joins TRBV29-1 to TRBJ2-7, with D possibly matching TRBD1 (7 bases). The CDR3 extends over 14 amino acids. CDR1 SQVTM and CDR2 ANQGSEA come from the germline V gene. V was shortened by 7 bases and J by 2 bases, with 18 bases between the two germline ends. The CDR3 sequence is CSATDRAGPYEQYF. For the CDR3, the DNA is TGCAGCGCCACAGACAGGGCGGGGCCCTACGAGCAGTACTTC.

The DNA of the CDR3 is TGTGCCAGCAGCTTAGCCCCCAAGCGGGGGTTGTGGAATGAGCAGTTCTTC. It codes for CASSLAPKRGLWNEQFF. This chain joins TRBV7-6 and TRBJ2-1; the match to TRBD2 covers 8 bases. CDR3 size: 17 residues. Germline-derived CDR1 and CDR2 are SGHVS and FNYEAQ. The junction had 11 bases not matched to a gene; V was cut back by 0 bases and J by 7 bases.

The genes are TRBV6-1 and TRBJ1-6; TRBD1 matches at 7 bases. The CDR3 runs 11 residues. Germline-derived CDR1 and CDR2 are MNHNS and SASEGT. V shed 6 bases, J shed 15 bases, and the junction held 5 bases outside the gene matches. The CDR3 protein is CASSPGQDLHF. CDR3 nucleotide sequence: TGTGCCAGCAGCCCCGGACAGGACCTCCACTTT.

V and J are TRBV9 and TRBJ2-3; D is perhaps TRBD2 (6 bases). This CDR3 has 15 amino acids. Germline values: CDR1 SGDLS, CDR2 YYNGEE. The V end lost 3 bases, the J end lost 2 bases, and 13 bases lay between the germline ends. The CDR3 nucleotides read TGTGCCAGCAGCGAAAGGGACTCCTACACAGATACGCAGTATTTT. The encoded protein is CASSERDSYTDTQYF.

This clone was observed a handful of times. The rearrangement links TRBV5-1 to TRBJ2-7; 7 bases are shared with TRBD2. The CDR3 length is 14 residues. V was clipped by 0 bases and J by 1 base; unmatched bases: 1. CDR1 and CDR2 from the germline V gene are SGHRS and YFSETQ. The DNA of the CDR3 is TGCGCCAGCAGCTTGGGGGGGGGATCCTACGAGCAGTACTTC. It translates to CASSLGGGSYEQYF.

By share, this clone counts as medium-sized. The chain joins TRBV11-2 to TRBJ2-5, with 7 bases that match TRBD2. In germline, CDR1 is SGHAT, CDR2 FQNNGV. The CDR3 consists of 15 residues. The V segment lost 4 bases and the J segment 0 bases; nucleotides outside the gene matches: 5. Written as DNA, the CDR3 is TGTGCCAGCAGCTGGTCTAGCGGAGACCAAGAGACCCAGTACTTC. Residues: CASSWSSGDQETQYF.

This clone was observed a handful of times. This chain connects TRBV4-1 to TRBJ2-7, with D maybe TRBD1 (6 bases). CDR1 and CDR2 (germline): MGHRA, YSYEKL. V lost 6 bases, J lost 6 bases, and 18 bases lay in between. The CDR3 length is 14 residues. The CDR3 spells CASSPGQGMGEQYF. CDR3 DNA: TGCGCCAGCAGTCCCGGGCAGGGGATGGGCGAGCAGTACTTC.

The rearrangement joins TRBV5-4 to TRBJ1-2; 9 nucleotides align to TRBD1. J gave up 5 bases and V 6 bases, and 8 bases lay outside the gene matches. The CDR3 is 14 amino acids. Germline V gene lookup returns CDR1 SGHNT and CDR2 YYREEE (reference sequence). This CDR3 reads CASTPGQGPYGYTF. In DNA form, the CDR3 reads TGTGCCAGCACCCCGGGACAGGGCCCTTATGGCTACACCTTC.

This chain connects TRBV5-1 to TRBJ2-5, with D possibly being TRBD1 (5 bases). Germline CDR1 and CDR2: SGHRS and YFSETQ. V was trimmed by 5 bases and J by 4 bases, leaving 12 bases between them. The CDR3 runs 13 residues. CDR3: CASRPDSLETQYF. CDR3 nucleotides: TGCGCCAGCAGACCAGACAGCCTAGAGACCCAGTACTTC.

The chain links TRBV27 to TRBJ2-3, with 7 nucleotides matching TRBD2. The CDR3 extends over 16 amino acids. J gave up 6 bases and V 3 bases, and 12 bases lay outside the gene matches. CDR1 is MNHEY and CDR2 is SMNVEV in the germline V gene (reference sequence). CDR3 DNA sequence: TGTGCCAGCAGTTTCGCATCCGGCGGGGGAGGGGATACGCAGTATTTT. Its protein product is CASSFASGGGGDTQYF.

The V call is TRBV5-5, the J call TRBJ1-3; 8 nucleotides match TRBD1. Germline CDR1 is SGHKS and CDR2 is YYEKEE (reference sequence). V shed 3 bases, J shed 2 bases, and the junction held 1 base outside the gene matches. This CDR3 is 14 amino acids long. The CDR3 DNA is TGTGCCAGCAGCTCGACAGGGGCTGGAAACACCATATATTTT. Translated: CASSSTGAGNTIYF.